Shown below are 3 T cell receptor beta chains from a single sample sequenced in a study of CD8 T cells in Susac syndrome. It was with random hexamers that 0.5 to 1 ug RNA was reverse transcribed. TCRdb itself ran the immunoSEQ multiplex PCR reads through MiXCR, one entry per CDR3 protein. The sample consists of some 450,000 distinct CDR3 sequences, around 85% of them appearing once. Input material: CD8+ T cells from PBMCs. These receptors were obtained from a human donor with multiple sclerosis.

The J gene is TRBJ2-7, the V gene TRBV6-5, with D uncertain. There are 14 residues in the CDR3. CDR1 is MNHEY, CDR2 SVGAGI, per germline. V dropped 3 bases and J dropped 2 bases, with 11 bases sitting between them. CDR3 DNA sequence: TGTGCCAGCAGTTATTGGGCCAAGCCCTACGAGCAGTACTTC. Its translation is CASSYWAKPYEQYF.

The V call is TRBV20-1, the J call TRBJ2-1; 7 nucleotides align to TRBD2. Trimming at V came to 3 bases and at J to 3 bases, leaving 8 bases not matched to a gene. This CDR3 comprises 15 residues. Germline values: CDR1 DFQATT, CDR2 SNEGSKA (reference sequence). The CDR3 region is CSARELRGVYNEQFF. As DNA, the CDR3 is TGCAGTGCTAGGGAACTCCGGGGGGTCTACAATGAGCAGTTCTTC.

This clonotype was counted between two and nine times. The rearrangement links TRBV20-1 to TRBJ2-1, with D perhaps matching TRBD1 or TRBD2 (5 bases each). V lost 0 bases and J 6 bases, leaving 12 bases between the germline ends. The CDR3 has 14 residues. Germline V gene sequence: CDR1 DFQATT, CDR2 SNEGSKA (reference sequence). This chain's CDR3 is CSARDVWGSNEQFF. CDR3 coding DNA: TGCAGTGCTAGAGATGTATGGGGGAGCAATGAGCAGTTCTTC.